The present TCR beta chain was sequenced within a study of shared clonotypes between healthy human individuals. This clone was counted a single time. There are 16 residues in the CDR3. The ends lost 3 bases at V and 6 bases at J; junction bases unmatched: 9. Germline CDR1 SGHTA, CDR2 FQGNSA. Data came from immunoSEQ multiplex PCR; TCRdb stores just in-frame clones and leaves some out. The profile shows approximately 1.5 million clones, 98% to 99% of them singletons. The sequence was collected from a man younger than 40 in good health. The sample comprised naive CD4+ T cells sorted from blood. Regarding subset: CD45RA+ positively selected. V and J are TRBV7-2 and TRBJ2-2; 8 bases match TRBD1. CDR3 residues: CASSFSPGGEAGELFF. The CDR3 region has the DNA TGTGCCAGCAGCTTTTCTCCAGGGGGCGAAGCCGGGGAGCTGTTTTTT.